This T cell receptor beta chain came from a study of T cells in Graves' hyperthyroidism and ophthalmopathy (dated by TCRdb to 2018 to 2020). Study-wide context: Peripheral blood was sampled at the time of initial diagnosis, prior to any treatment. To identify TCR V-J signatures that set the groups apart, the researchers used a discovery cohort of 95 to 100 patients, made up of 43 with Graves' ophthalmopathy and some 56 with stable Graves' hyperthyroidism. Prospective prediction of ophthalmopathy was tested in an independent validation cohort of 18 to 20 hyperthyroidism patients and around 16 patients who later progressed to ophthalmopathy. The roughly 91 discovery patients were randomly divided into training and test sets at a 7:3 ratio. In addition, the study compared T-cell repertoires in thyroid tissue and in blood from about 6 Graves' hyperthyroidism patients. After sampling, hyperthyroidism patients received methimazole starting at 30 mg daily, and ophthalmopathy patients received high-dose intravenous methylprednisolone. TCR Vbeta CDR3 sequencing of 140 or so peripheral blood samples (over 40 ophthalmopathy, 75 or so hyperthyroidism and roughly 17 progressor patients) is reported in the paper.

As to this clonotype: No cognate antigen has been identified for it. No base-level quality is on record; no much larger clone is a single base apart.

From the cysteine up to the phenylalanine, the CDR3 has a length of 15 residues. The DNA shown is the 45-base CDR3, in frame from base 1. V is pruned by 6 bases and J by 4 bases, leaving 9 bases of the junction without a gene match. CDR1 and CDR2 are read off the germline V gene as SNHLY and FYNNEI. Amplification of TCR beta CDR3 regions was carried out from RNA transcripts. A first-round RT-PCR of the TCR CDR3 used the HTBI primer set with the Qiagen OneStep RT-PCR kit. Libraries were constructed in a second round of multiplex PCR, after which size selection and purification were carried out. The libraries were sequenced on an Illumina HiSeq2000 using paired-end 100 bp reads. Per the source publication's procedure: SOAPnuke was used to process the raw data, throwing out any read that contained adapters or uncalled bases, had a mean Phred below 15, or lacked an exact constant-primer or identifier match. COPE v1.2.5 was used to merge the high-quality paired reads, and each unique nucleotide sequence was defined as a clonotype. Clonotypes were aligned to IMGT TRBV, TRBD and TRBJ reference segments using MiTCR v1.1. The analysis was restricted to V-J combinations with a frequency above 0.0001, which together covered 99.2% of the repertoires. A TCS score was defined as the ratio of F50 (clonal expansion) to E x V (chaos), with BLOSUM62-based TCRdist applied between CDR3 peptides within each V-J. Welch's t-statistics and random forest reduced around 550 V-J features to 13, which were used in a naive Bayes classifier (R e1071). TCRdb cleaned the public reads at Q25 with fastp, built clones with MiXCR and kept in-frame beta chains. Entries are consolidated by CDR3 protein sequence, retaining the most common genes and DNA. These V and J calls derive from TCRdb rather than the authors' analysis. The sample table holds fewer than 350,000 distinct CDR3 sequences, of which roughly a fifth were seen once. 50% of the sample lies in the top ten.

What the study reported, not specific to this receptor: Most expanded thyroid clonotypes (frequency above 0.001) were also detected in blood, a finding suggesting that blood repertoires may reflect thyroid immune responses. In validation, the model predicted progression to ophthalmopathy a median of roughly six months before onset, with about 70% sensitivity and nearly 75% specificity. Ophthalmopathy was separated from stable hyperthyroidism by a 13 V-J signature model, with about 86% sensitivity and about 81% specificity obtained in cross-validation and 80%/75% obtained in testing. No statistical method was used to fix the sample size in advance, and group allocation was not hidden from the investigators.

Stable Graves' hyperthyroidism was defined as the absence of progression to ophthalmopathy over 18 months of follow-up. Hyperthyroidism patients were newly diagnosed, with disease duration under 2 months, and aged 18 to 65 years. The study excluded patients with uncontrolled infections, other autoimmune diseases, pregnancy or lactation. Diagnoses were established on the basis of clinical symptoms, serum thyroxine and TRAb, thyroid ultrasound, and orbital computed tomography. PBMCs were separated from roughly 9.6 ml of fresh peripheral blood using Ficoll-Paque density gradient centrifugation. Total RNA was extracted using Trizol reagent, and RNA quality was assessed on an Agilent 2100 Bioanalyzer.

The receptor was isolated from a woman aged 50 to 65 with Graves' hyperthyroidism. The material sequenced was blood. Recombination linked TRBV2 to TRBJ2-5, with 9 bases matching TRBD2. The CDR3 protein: CASSLVAGASETQYF. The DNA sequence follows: TGTGCCAGCAGCTTAGTAGCGGGAGCGTCAGAGACCCAGTACTTC.